This is a list of T cell receptor beta chains from one sample in a study of blood T cell repertoires in COVID-19. The protocol was immunoSEQ multiplex PCR, while the TCRdb copy is restricted to in-frame clones and leaves out a portion. The table lists 200,000 to 250,000 clones, over 80% of them singletons. Sequencing input: peripheral blood. Receptors were obtained from a young woman with COVID-19, enrolled during active disease. Both conserved end residues are part of each CDR3. D genes are given only for firm matches. Clone size, where shown, is once, few, many, or a class for clones that have expanded.

CDR3nt	CDR3aa	d_gene	abundance	j_gene	v_gene
TGCGCCAGCAGCTTGAGGGGATTAATCACAGATACGCAGTATTTT	CASSLRGLITDTQYF	NA	NA	TRBJ2-3	TRBV5-1
TGTGCCTGGACATCCGGGACATCGAATGAAAAACTGTTTTTT	CAWTSGTSNEKLFF	NA	NA	TRBJ1-4	TRBV30
TGTGCCAGCAGTGAAGGGCAGTTGAACACTGAAGCTTTCTTT	CASSEGQLNTEAFF	NA	NA	TRBJ1-1	TRBV2
TGTGCCAGCAGTGAATTGGGACAGGGAACTCAGCCCCAGCATTTT	CASSELGQGTQPQHF	TRBD1	NA	TRBJ1-5	TRBV6-1
TGTGCCAGCAGCAGGGGACACCTTGAGCAGTTCTTC	CASSRGHLEQFF	NA	NA	TRBJ2-1	TRBV28
TGCGCCAGCAGCCACTCCACAGGGAAGGGGTATGGCTACACCTTC	CASSHSTGKGYGYTF	NA	NA	TRBJ1-2	TRBV4-3
TGTGCCAGCAGTTCTTATTCGGGCACTGAAGCTTTCTTT	CASSSYSGTEAFF	NA	NA	TRBJ1-1	TRBV12-3/TRBV12-4
TGTGCCAGCAGCTTATATCGACAGGGAGGCAATTCACCCCTCCACTTT	CASSLYRQGGNSPLHF	TRBD1	few	TRBJ1-6	TRBV7-2
TGTGCCAGCAGCTTCCCGGGACAGGGGCCCGGGGAACAAGAGACCCAGTACTTC	CASSFPGQGPGEQETQYF	TRBD1	few	TRBJ2-5	TRBV7-6
TGTGCCAGCAGTGAAACTTCTGGAAACACCATATATTTT	CASSETSGNTIYF	NA	NA	TRBJ1-3	TRBV6-1
TGTGCCAGCAGCCCGAGCGGGGGGGCAGGAGAGACCCAGTACTTC	CASSPSGGAGETQYF	TRBD2	NA	TRBJ2-5	TRBV11-1
TGTGCCAGCAGCTTAGTTGTGCAGGGACACTCTGGAAACACCATATATTTT	CASSLVVQGHSGNTIYF	NA	NA	TRBJ1-3	TRBV11-2
TGTGCCAGCAGCCCTCCCTGGAGCACCGGGGAGCTGTTTTTT	CASSPPWSTGELFF	NA	NA	TRBJ2-2	TRBV27
TGCGCCAGCAGCTTGATGGGCGGGGGGTACAATGAGCAGTTCTTC	CASSLMGGGYNEQFF	TRBD2	NA	TRBJ2-1	TRBV5-1
TGTGCCACCAGCAGGGGGGGGCACTACTACAATGAGCAGTTCTTC	CATSRGGHYYNEQFF	NA	NA	TRBJ2-1	TRBV15
TGTGCCACCAGCAGAGATCTCGGGACAGGAAAACAAGAGACCCAGTACTTC	CATSRDLGTGKQETQYF	TRBD1	NA	TRBJ2-5	TRBV15
TGTGCCAGCTCACCACTACACCTTGGGAACACTGAAGCTTTCTTT	CASSPLHLGNTEAFF	NA	once	TRBJ1-1	TRBV18
TGTGCCAGCAGCGCGGCTAGCGGGAGGGCCACTTACGAGCAGTACTTC	CASSAASGRATYEQYF	TRBD2	NA	TRBJ2-7	TRBV5-4
TGCAGTGCTAGTCGCGGGGGGATCCAAGAGACCCAGTACTTC	CSASRGGIQETQYF	TRBD2	once	TRBJ2-5	TRBV20-1
TGTGCCAGCAGCTCAGGCGAGACAGGGAGGAACACTGAAGCTTTCTTT	CASSSGETGRNTEAFF	TRBD1	NA	TRBJ1-1	TRBV4-2